These 27 T cell receptor beta chains came from one sample sequenced in a study of shared clonotypes between healthy human individuals. TCRdb's copy holds only in-frame clones and misses some; the assay was immunoSEQ multiplex PCR. The table includes 330,000 or so clones, around 67% detected once. The sample consisted of memory CD4+ T cells sorted from blood. Indicated subset: CD45RA-negative fraction. These receptors all stem from a man aged 30 to 39 in good health.

This clone has a single count. The chain uses TRBV19 and TRBJ2-5; TRBD1 might be the D (5 bases). Germline V gene sequence: CDR1 LNHDA, CDR2 SQIVND (reference sequence). Trimming removed 5 bases at V and 4 bases at J, with 17 bases between. The CDR3 runs 15 residues. The DNA for the CDR3 is TGTGCCAGTAGTGTGGGAACAGGAAGGGGAGAGACCCAGTACTTC. Its protein product is CASSVGTGRGETQYF.

The V call is TRBV30, the J call TRBJ2-3; D is uncertain. Germline values: CDR1 GTSNPN, CDR2 SVGIG (reference sequence). CDR3 length: 13 residues. V was clipped by 4 bases and J by 5 bases, with 13 bases between them. CDR3 in amino acids: CAWNPNSRDTQYF. The CDR3 DNA reads TGTGCCTGGAATCCCAATAGTAGAGATACGCAGTATTTT.

The gene calls are TRBV4-2 and TRBJ1-5; no definite D call. Per germline, CDR1 LGHNA and CDR2 YNFKEQ. Trimming took off 1 base at V and 5 bases at J, with 9 bases between the two ends. The CDR3 totals 14 residues. The CDR3 is CASSQAGGDQPQHF. CDR3 in DNA: TGTGCCAGCAGCCAAGCAGGCGGAGATCAGCCCCAGCATTTT.

The chain has TRBV11-3 and TRBJ2-7; tentatively, D is TRBD1 (6 bases). Looked up from germline, CDR1 is SGHNT and CDR2 is YENEEA. There are 12 residues in the CDR3. V lost 6 bases and J 6 bases, leaving 12 bases between the germline ends. CDR3 protein: CASSSRGGEQYF. The CDR3 DNA reads TGTGCCAGCAGTTCCAGGGGTGGCGAGCAGTACTTC.

The chain is built from TRBV6-6 and TRBJ2-7, with a possible D match to TRBD2 (7 bases). V was cut by 7 bases and J by 4 bases, with 14 bases left in between. CDR3 length equals 13 residues. Germline-derived CDR1 and CDR2 are MNHNY and SVGAGI (reference sequence). The CDR3 bases are TGTGCCAGCACGCTGGGGGGGCTTTACGAGCAGTACTTC. Translation: CASTLGGLYEQYF.

The chain links TRBV4-3 to TRBJ2-1; D not resolved. The germline gives CDR1 LGHNA, CDR2 YSLEER. The V gene lost 1 base and the J gene lost 2 bases, with 15 bases spanning the gap. The CDR3 loop spans 17 amino acids. CDR3 coding DNA: TGCGCCAGCAGCCAAGGGCCTGGTAAGGGCCCCTACAATGAGCAGTTCTTC. The encoded protein is CASSQGPGKGPYNEQFF.

This clone was recorded a few times. The rearrangement uses TRBV9 and TRBJ2-1, with D possibly matching TRBD2 (5 bases). V dropped 0 bases and J dropped 8 bases, with 12 bases sitting between them. CDR1 and CDR2 (germline): SGDLS, YYNGEE. The CDR3 has 14 residues. CDR3 protein: CASSVDTSRDEQFF. In nucleotides, the CDR3 is TGTGCCAGCAGCGTAGATACTAGTAGGGATGAGCAGTTCTTC. The whole variable domain, remainder taken from reference TRBV9 and TRBJ2-1, is DSGVTQTPKHLITATGQRVTLRCSPRSGDLSVYWYQQSLDQGLQFLIQYYNGEERAKGNILERFSAQQFPDLHSELNLSSLELGDSALYFCASSVDTSRDEQFFGPGTRLTVL.

The rearrangement joins TRBV19 to TRBJ1-2, with D unresolved. Germline CDR1 LNHDA, CDR2 SQIVND (reference sequence). The CDR3 consists of 13 residues. The V end lost 4 bases, the J end lost 4 bases, and 10 bases lay between the germline ends. As DNA, the CDR3 is TGTGCCAGTAGTAAGGTGGAGGGCTATGGCTACACCTTC. It specifies CASSKVEGYGYTF.

CDR3 coding DNA: TGTGCCAGCACGGGGTTCGGGGGCTCCTACGAGCAGTACTTC. Translating it yields CASTGFGGSYEQYF. The V gene is TRBV11-2, the J gene TRBJ2-7; possible D gene TRBD2, 6 bases. The CDR3 spans 14 residues. In germline, CDR1 is SGHAT, CDR2 FQNNGV. The ends were cut back, 7 bases at V and 0 bases at J, with 13 bases in the middle.

The rearrangement joins TRBV6-6 to TRBJ2-7, with D unclear. Trimming took 6 bases from V and 6 from J, leaving 9 bases between them. The CDR3 totals 11 residues. Germline CDR1 is MNHNY and CDR2 is SVGAGI (reference sequence). CDR3 bases: TGTGCCAGCAGCCAGTGGGGCGAGCAGTACTTC. Residues: CASSQWGEQYF.

The rearrangement uses TRBV19 and TRBJ1-1, with D unclear. The CDR3 spans 14 residues. The V end lost 8 bases, the J end lost 0 bases, and 13 bases lay between the germline ends. CDR1 and CDR2 from the germline V gene are LNHDA and SQIVND (reference sequence). The CDR3 sequence: CASRSAALNTEAFF. The CDR3 nucleotides are TGTGCCAGTCGATCCGCGGCACTGAACACTGAAGCTTTCTTT.

This clone was observed once. V and J are TRBV5-1 and TRBJ2-5, with 9 bases matching TRBD2. The trim removed 7 bases at V and 5 bases at J, leaving 12 bases unmatched. CDR3 length equals 15 residues. Germline V lookup: CDR1 SGHRS, CDR2 YFSETQ. The CDR3 here is CASGSSGAGEETQYF. The CDR3 DNA sequence: TGCGCCAGCGGCTCTAGCGGGGCCGGGGAGGAGACCCAGTACTTC. Supplemented by reference TRBV5-1 and TRBJ2-5, the full variable domain reads KAGVTQTPRYLIKTRGQQVTLSCSPISGHRSVSWYQQTPGQGLQFLFEYFSETQRNKGNFPGRFSGRQFSNSRSEMNVSTLELGDSALYLCASGSSGAGEETQYFGPGTRLLVL.

Concerning this clone itself: The sample holds other DNA sequences that translate to the same CDR3. This chain uses TRBV2 with TRBJ2-1; either TRBD1 or TRBD2 may fit D (5 bases each). The CDR3 length is 13 residues. Germline V CDR1 and CDR2: SNHLY, FYNNEI. The ends were cut back, 1 base at V and 6 bases at J, with 7 bases in the middle. CDR3 coding DNA: TGTGCCAGCAGTGAAGTTGGGGGCAATGAGCAGTTCTTC. This encodes CASSEVGGNEQFF. Full variable domain (rest looked up from reference TRBV2 and TRBJ2-1): EPEVTQTPSHQVTQMGQEVILRCVPISNHLYFYWYRQILGQKVEFLVSFYNNEISEKSEIFDDQFSVERPDGSNFTLKIRSTKLEDSAMYFCASSEVGGNEQFFGPGTRLTVL.

The chain couples TRBV7-8 to TRBJ2-1; 12 positions match TRBD2. The CDR3 covers 16 residues. Germline V gives CDR1 SGHVS, CDR2 FQNEAQ. J lost 8 bases, V lost 5 bases, and 10 bases had no gene match. The CDR3 loop reads CASSLYRTSGIDEQFF. The CDR3 coding sequence is TGTGCCAGCAGCCTATACCGGACTAGCGGGATCGATGAGCAGTTCTTC.

J is TRBJ2-2 and V is TRBV29-1; 9 nucleotides agree with TRBD2. The CDR3 totals 15 residues. Germline V gene sequence: CDR1 SQVTM, CDR2 ANQGSEA. V lost 6 bases, J lost 7 bases, and 12 bases stayed unmatched. The CDR3 DNA sequence: TGCAGCGTGCGACGAGTAGCGGGAGAGGGCGGGGAGCTGTTTTTT. It translates to CSVRRVAGEGGELFF.

This clone was counted at least ten times. CDR3 nucleotide sequence: TGTGCCAGCAGTTACTGGGCTAGCGGGAGGGGGGATGAGCAGTTCTTC. Translating gives CASSYWASGRGDEQFF. The rearrangement links TRBV6-6 to TRBJ2-1, with TRBD2 matching 12 bases. Germline assignment: CDR1 MNHNY and CDR2 SVGAGI (reference sequence). The ends lost 1 base at V and 8 bases at J; junction bases unmatched: 6. This CDR3 is 16 amino acids long.

This chain connects TRBV4-3 to TRBJ2-7; no firm D call. Trimming left V 0 bases short and J 0 bases short, with 9 bases between. The CDR3 has 15 residues. The germline CDR1 and CDR2 sequences are LGHNA and YSLEER. CDR3 nucleotide sequence: TGCGCCAGCAGCCAAGATGAACTCTCCTCCTACGAGCAGTACTTC. Residues: CASSQDELSSYEQYF.

This chain uses TRBV5-1 with TRBJ2-7; the D call may be TRBD1 or TRBD2 (5 bases each). The germline V gene has CDR1 SGHRS and CDR2 YFSETQ. V was cut by 0 bases and J by 0 bases, with 13 bases left in between. The CDR3 is 16 amino acids. CDR3 region: CASSLGASGPSYEQYF. CDR3 bases: TGCGCCAGCAGCTTGGGGGCTTCGGGGCCCTCCTACGAGCAGTACTTC.

The chain carries TRBV29-1 and TRBJ2-3; a weak D match, TRBD2 (6 bases). Trimming stripped 7 bases from V and 0 bases from J, with 11 bases between. This CDR3 is 13 amino acids long. Germline CDR1 reads SQVTM; CDR2 reads ANQGSEA. CDR3 DNA sequence: TGCAGCGGAATAGCGGCTAGCACAGATACGCAGTATTTT. Its translation: CSGIAASTDTQYF.

The chain links TRBV7-3 to TRBJ2-1; 8 nucleotides match TRBD2. The ends lost 5 bases at V and 8 bases at J; junction bases unmatched: 11. Per germline, CDR1 SGHTA and CDR2 FQGTGA. This CDR3 comprises 15 residues. Written as DNA, the CDR3 is TGTGCCAGCAGCCCCCGGGTAGCGGGAACCCATGAGCAGTTCTTC. Translating it yields CASSPRVAGTHEQFF.

This chain connects TRBV2 to TRBJ2-2; 9 bases align to TRBD1. The V and J ends lost 6 bases and 5 bases, in that order; junction bases with no gene match: 7. Looked up from germline, CDR1 is SNHLY and CDR2 is FYNNEI. This CDR3 has 15 amino acids. CDR3: CASSRTGDPTGELFF. For the CDR3, the DNA is TGTGCCAGCAGCCGGACAGGGGACCCTACCGGGGAGCTGTTTTTT.

The V call is TRBV30, the J call TRBJ2-3, with TRBD1 identical over 10 bases. Germline lookup yields CDR1 GTSNPN and CDR2 SVGIG (reference sequence). The CDR3 spans 13 residues. The V gene end was trimmed by 6 bases and the J gene end by 4 bases; junction bases not matched to a gene: 4. The CDR3, as DNA: TGTGCCTGTACCGGGACAGGGGCAGATACGCAGTATTTT. It specifies CACTGTGADTQYF.

This sequence joins TRBV5-4 and TRBJ2-1; the match to TRBD2 covers 8 bases. The CDR3 runs to 14 residues. V shed 9 bases, J shed 5 bases, and the junction held 10 bases outside the gene matches. CDR1 is SGHNT, CDR2 YYREEE, per germline (reference sequence). The CDR3 DNA reads TGTGCCACTTCGAGACTAGCGACCGACAATGAGCAGTTCTTC. It specifies CATSRLATDNEQFF.

The chain combines TRBV2 with TRBJ2-1; a weak D match, TRBD1 (5 bases). The CDR3 extends over 15 amino acids. The germline V gene has CDR1 SNHLY and CDR2 FYNNEI. V lost 3 bases, J lost 1 base, and 10 bases lay in between. The CDR3 DNA sequence: TGTGCCAGCAGTGAGTTTCAGGGATCCTACAATGAGCAGTTCTTC. Translation gives CASSEFQGSYNEQFF.

The chain has TRBV6-1 and TRBJ1-2, with D unresolved. Germline loops: CDR1 MNHNS, CDR2 SASEGT. The CDR3 consists of 14 residues. Trimming left V 7 bases short and J 3 bases short, with 15 bases between. The CDR3 DNA is TGTGCCAGCACATTGGGGTTCGACTACTATGGCTACACCTTC. Its protein is CASTLGFDYYGYTF.

The chain joins TRBV18 to TRBJ2-3, with D perhaps TRBD2 (7 bases). V lost 10 bases, J lost 0 bases, and 20 bases lay in between. Looked up from germline, CDR1 is KGHSH and CDR2 is LQKENI. There are 16 residues in the CDR3. CDR3 bases: TGTGCCACCTCCCGGGGGGCGGTCAGGAGCACAGATACGCAGTATTTT. Its protein is CATSRGAVRSTDTQYF.

The genes are TRBV20-1 and TRBJ1-3; D is undetermined. The germline gives CDR1 DFQATT, CDR2 SNEGSKA (reference sequence). The CDR3 length is 10 residues. The V gene lost 6 bases and the J gene lost 9 bases, with 9 bases spanning the gap. The chain's CDR3 is CSALGGTIYF. The CDR3 nucleotides are TGCAGTGCCCTCGGTGGCACCATATATTTT.